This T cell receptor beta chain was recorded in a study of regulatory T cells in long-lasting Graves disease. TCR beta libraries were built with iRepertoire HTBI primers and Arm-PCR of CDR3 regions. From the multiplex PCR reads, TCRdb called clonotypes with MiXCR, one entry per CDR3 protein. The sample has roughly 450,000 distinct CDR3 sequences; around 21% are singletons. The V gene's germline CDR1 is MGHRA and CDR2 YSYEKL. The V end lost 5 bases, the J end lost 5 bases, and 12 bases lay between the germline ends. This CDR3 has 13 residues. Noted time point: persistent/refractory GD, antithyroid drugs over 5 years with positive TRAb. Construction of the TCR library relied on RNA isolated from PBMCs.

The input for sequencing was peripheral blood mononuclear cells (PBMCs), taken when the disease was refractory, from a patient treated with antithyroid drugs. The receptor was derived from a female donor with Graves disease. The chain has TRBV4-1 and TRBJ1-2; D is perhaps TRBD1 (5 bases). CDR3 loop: CASSGGREYGYTF. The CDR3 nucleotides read TGCGCCAGCAGCGGGGGGAGGGAGTATGGCTACACCTTC.